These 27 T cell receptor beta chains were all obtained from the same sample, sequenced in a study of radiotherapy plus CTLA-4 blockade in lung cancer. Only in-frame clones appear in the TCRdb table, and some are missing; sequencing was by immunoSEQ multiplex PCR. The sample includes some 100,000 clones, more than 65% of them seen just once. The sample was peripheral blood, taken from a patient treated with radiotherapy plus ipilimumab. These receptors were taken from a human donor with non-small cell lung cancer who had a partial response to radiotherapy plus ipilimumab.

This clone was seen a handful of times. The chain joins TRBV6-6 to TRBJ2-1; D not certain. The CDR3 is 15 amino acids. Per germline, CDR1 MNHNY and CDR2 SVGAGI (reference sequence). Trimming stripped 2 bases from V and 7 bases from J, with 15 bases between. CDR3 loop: CASSYPLVQVNEQFF. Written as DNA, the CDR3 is TGTGCCAGCAGTTACCCGCTTGTACAAGTAAATGAGCAGTTCTTC.

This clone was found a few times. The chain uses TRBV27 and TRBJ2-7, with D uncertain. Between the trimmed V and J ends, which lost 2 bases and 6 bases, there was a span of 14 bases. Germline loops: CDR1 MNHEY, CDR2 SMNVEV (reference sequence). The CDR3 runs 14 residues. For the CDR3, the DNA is TGTGCCAGCAGTTTACAACTCGCCGCAAGCGAGCAGTACTTC. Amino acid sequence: CASSLQLAASEQYF.

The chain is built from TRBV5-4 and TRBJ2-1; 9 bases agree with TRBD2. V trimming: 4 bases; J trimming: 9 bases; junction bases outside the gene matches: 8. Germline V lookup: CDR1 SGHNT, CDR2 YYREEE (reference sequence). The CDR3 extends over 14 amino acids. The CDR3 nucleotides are TGTGCCAGCAGCGACGGACTAGCGATCAGTGAGCAGTTCTTC. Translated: CASSDGLAISEQFF.

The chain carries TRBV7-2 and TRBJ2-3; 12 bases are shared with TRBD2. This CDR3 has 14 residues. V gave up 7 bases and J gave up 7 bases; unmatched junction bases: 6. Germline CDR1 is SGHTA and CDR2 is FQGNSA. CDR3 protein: CASNSGLAGNTQYF. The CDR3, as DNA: TGTGCCAGCAACTCTGGACTAGCGGGAAATACGCAGTATTTT. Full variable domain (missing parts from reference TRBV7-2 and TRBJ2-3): GAGVSQSPSNKVTEKGKDVELRCDPISGHTALYWYRQSLGQGLEFLIYFQGNSAPDKSGLPSDRFSAERTGGSVSTLTIQRTQQEDSAVYLCASNSGLAGNTQYFGPGTRLTVL.

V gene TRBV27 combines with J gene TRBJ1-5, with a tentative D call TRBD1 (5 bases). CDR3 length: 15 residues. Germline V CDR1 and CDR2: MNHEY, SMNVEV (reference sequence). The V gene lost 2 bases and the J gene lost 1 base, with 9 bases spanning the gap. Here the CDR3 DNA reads TGTGCCAGCAGTTTAGGGGGGATGAGCAATCAGCCCCAGCATTTT. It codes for CASSLGGMSNQPQHF.

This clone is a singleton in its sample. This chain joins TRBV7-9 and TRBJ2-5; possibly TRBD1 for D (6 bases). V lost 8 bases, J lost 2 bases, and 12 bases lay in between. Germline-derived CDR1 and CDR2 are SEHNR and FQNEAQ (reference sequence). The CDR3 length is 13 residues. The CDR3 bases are TGTGCCAGCCGACAGGTATTTCAAGAGACCCAGTACTTC. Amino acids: CASRQVFQETQYF.

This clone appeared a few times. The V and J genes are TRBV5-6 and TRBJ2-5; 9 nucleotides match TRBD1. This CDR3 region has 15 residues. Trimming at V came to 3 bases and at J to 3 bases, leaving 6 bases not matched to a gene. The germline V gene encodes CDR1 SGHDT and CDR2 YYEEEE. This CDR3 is CASSSLQGAKETQYF. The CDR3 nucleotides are TGTGCCAGCAGCTCATTACAGGGGGCCAAAGAGACCCAGTACTTC.

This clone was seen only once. The DNA for the CDR3 is TGTGCCAGCAGCGTAAAAAAACAGGGGAGCTCTGGGGCCAACGTCCTGACTTTC. The encoded protein is CASSVKKQGSSGANVLTF. The rearrangement joins TRBV9 to TRBJ2-6, with 7 bases that match TRBD1. V lost 1 base to trimming and J lost 0 bases; unmatched junction nucleotides: 7. CDR1 and CDR2 from the germline V gene are SGDLS and YYNGEE. The CDR3 is 18 amino acids.

DNA for the CDR3: TGTGCCAGCAGCCACACCGGGCAGACAGACGGAAAACTGTTTTTT. This sequence encodes CASSHTGQTDGKLFF. The genes are TRBV7-9 and TRBJ1-4; possibly TRBD1 for D (5 bases). The length of the CDR3 is 15 residues. The germline V and J ends were trimmed by 5 bases and 10 bases, with 20 bases remaining between them. The germline gives CDR1 SEHNR, CDR2 FQNEAQ (reference sequence).

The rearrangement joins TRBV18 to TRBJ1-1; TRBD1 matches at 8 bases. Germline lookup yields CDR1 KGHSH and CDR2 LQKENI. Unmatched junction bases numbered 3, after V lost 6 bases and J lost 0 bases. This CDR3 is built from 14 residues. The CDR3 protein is CASSRDRLNTEAFF. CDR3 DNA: TGTGCCAGCTCTCGGGACAGGTTGAACACTGAAGCTTTCTTT.

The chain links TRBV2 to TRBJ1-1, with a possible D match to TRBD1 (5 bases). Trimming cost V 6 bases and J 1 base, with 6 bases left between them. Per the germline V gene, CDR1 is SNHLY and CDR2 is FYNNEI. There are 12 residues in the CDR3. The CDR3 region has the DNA TGTGCCAGCAGCAGGGAGAACACTGAAGCTTTCTTT. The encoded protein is CASSRENTEAFF.

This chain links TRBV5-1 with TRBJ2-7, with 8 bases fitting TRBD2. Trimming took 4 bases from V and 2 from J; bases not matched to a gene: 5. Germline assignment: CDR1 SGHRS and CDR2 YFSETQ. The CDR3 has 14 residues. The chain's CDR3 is CASSITSGTYEQYF. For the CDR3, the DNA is TGCGCCAGCAGCATAACTAGCGGCACCTACGAGCAGTACTTC.

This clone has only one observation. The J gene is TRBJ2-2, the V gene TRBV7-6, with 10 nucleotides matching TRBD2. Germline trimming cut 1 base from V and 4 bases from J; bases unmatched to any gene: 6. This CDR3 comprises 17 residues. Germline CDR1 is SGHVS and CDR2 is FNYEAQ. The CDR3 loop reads CASSLGPSGSITGELFF. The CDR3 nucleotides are TGTGCCAGCAGCTTAGGGCCTAGCGGGAGTATCACCGGGGAGCTGTTTTTT.

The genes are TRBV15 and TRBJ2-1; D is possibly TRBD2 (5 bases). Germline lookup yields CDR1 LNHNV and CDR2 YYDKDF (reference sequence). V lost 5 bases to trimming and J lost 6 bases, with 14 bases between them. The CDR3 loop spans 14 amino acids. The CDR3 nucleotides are TGTGCCACCAGCGGACCCGGGGTGGGCAATGAGCAGTTCTTC. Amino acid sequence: CATSGPGVGNEQFF.

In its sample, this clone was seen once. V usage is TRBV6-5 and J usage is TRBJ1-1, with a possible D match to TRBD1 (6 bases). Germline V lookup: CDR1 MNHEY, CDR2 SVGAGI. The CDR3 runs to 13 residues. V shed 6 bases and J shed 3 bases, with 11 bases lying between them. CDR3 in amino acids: CASSLTGYTEAFF. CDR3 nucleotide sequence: TGTGCCAGCAGCCTAACAGGGTACACTGAAGCTTTCTTT.

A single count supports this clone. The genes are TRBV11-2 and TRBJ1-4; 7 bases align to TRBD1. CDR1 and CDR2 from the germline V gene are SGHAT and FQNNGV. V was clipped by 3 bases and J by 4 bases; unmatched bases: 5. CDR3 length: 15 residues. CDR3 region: CASSFSGTDNEKLFF. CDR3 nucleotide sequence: TGTGCCAGCAGCTTTTCCGGGACAGATAATGAAAAACTGTTTTTT.

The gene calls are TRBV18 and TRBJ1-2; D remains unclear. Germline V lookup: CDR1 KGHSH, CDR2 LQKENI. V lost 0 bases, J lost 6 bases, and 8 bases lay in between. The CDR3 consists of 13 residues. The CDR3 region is CASSPPGFDGYTF. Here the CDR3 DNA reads TGTGCCAGCTCACCACCCGGTTTCGATGGCTACACCTTC. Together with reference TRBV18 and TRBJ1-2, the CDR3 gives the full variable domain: NAGVMQNPRHLVRRRGQEARLRCSPMKGHSHVYWYRQLPEEGLKFMVYLQKENIIDESGMPKERFSAEFPKEGPSILRIQQVVRGDSAAYFCASSPPGFDGYTFGSGTRLTVV.

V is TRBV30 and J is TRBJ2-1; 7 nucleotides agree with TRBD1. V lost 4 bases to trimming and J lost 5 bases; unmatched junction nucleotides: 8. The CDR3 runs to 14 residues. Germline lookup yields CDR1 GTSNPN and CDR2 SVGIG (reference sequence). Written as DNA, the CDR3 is TGTGCCTGGACTATGCCCGACAGGGACAATGAGCAGTTCTTC. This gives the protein CAWTMPDRDNEQFF.

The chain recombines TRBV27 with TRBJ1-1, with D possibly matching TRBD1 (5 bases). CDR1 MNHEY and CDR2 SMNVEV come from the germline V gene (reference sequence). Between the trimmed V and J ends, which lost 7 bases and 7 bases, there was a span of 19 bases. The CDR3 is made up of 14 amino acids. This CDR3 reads CASTPRGLRYEAFF. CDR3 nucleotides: TGTGCCAGCACCCCACGGGGACTACGGTATGAAGCTTTCTTT.

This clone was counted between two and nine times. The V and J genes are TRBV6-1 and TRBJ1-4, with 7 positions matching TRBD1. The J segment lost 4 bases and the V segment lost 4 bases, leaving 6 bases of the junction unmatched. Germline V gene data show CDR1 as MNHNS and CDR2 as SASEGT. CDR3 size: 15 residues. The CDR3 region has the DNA TGTGCCAGCAGTGCCATCAGGGGGAGTAATGAAAAACTGTTTTTT. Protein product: CASSAIRGSNEKLFF.

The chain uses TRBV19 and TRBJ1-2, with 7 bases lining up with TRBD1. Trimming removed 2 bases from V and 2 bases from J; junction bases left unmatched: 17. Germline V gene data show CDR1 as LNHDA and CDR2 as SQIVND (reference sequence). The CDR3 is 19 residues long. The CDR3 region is CASSITARDRQNPNYGYTF. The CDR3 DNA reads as TGTGCCAGTAGTATAACAGCCCGGGACAGACAAAATCCCAACTATGGCTACACCTTC.

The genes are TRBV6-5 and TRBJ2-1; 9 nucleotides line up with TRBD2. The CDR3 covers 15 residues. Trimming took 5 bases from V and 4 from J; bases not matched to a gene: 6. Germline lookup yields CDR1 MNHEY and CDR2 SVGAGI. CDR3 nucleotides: TGTGCCAGCAGTACAGCTAGCGGGGCTTACAATGAGCAGTTCTTC. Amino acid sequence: CASSTASGAYNEQFF.

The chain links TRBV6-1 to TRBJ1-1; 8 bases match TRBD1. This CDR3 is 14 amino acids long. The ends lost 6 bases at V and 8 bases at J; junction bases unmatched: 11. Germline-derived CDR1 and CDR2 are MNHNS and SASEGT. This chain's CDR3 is CASRRNDRGSEAFF. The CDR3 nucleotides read TGTGCCAGCAGGCGCAACGACAGGGGAAGCGAAGCTTTCTTT.

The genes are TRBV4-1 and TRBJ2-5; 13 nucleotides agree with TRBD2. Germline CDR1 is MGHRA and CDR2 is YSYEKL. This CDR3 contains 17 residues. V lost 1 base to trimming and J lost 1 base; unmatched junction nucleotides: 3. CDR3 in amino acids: CASSQVTSGRAQETQYF. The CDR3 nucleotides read TGCGCCAGCAGCCAAGTTACTAGCGGGAGGGCCCAAGAGACCCAGTACTTC.

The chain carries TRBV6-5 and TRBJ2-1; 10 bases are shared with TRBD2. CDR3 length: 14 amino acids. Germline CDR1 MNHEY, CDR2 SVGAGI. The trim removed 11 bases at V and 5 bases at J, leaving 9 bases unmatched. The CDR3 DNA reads TGTGCCGGCACCAAAGCGGGAGGGAACAATGAGCAGTTCTTC. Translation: CAGTKAGGNNEQFF.

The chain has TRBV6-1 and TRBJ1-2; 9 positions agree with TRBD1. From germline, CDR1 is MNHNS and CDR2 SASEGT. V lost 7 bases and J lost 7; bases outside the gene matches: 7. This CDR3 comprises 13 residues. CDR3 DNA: TGTGCCAGCACTGGGGGACAGGGTTCTGGCTACACCTTC. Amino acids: CASTGGQGSGYTF.

CDR3 bases: TGTGCCAGCAGCCTCTACCTCGGGGAGCTGTTTTTT. Protein: CASSLYLGELFF. The chain combines TRBV7-2 with TRBJ2-2; D unclear. V lost 5 bases and J 7 bases, leaving 8 bases between the germline ends. CDR3 length equals 12 residues. CDR1 and CDR2 (germline): SGHTA, FQGNSA.